The rows below give T cell receptor beta chains drawn from one sample of a study of T cell repertoires in cytomegalovirus infection. Their recognized antigens are unknown. TCRdb ran MiXCR on the reads and lists one entry per CDR3 protein. The data contain approximately 120,000 distinct CDR3 sequences, about 31% of them singletons. The sample was CD8+ T cells from cultured PBMCs, taken from culture after CMV antigen stimulation. The receptors were gathered from a human donor in good health (CMV status not recorded). Some clones in this sample may be carry-over from other donors' samples. The CDR3 runs from the conserved cysteine through the conserved F or W. The D gene is left open where the match is weak. Rows give clone size only sometimes, using once, few, many, or a class for an expanded clone.

D	V	size	J	CDR3	DNA
NA	TRBV6-5	NA	TRBJ1-1	CASRQGGYNTEAFF	TGTGCCAGCAGGCAGGGCGGGTACAACACTGAAGCTTTCTTT
TRBD1	TRBV18	once	TRBJ1-1	CASHFGTGDTEAFF	TGTGCCAGCCATTTCGGGACAGGGGACACTGAAGCTTTCTTT
TRBD1	TRBV7-9	NA	TRBJ1-4	CASSSIGTGAFHEKLFF	TGTGCCAGCAGCTCCATCGGTACAGGGGCCTTCCATGAAAAACTGTTTTTT
NA	TRBV19	NA	TRBJ2-1	CASSIGTAEQFF	TGTGCCAGTAGTATAGGAACGGCTGAGCAGTTCTTC
NA	TRBV4-1	few	TRBJ1-1	CASSQVFGDNTEAFF	TGCGCCAGCAGCCAAGTGTTTGGGGATAACACTGAAGCTTTCTTT
NA	TRBV7-2	few	TRBJ1-1	CASSLDSQMNTEAFF	TGTGCCAGCAGCTTAGACAGTCAAATGAACACTGAAGCTTTCTTT
NA	TRBV7-6	NA	TRBJ2-1	CASSKSTGPIEQFF	TGTGCCAGCAGCAAAAGCACGGGGCCTATTGAGCAGTTCTTC
NA	TRBV6-1	few	TRBJ2-7	CASSEFGIADREQYF	TGTGCCAGCAGTGAATTCGGGATAGCGGATCGCGAGCAGTACTTC
TRBD1	TRBV11-3	few	TRBJ1-1	CASSSRGLGEAFF	TGTGCCAGCAGCTCCAGGGGGCTCGGTGAAGCTTTCTTT
NA	TRBV7-2	many	TRBJ1-4	CASSSDGEKLFF	TGTGCCAGCAGCTCCGACGGGGAAAAACTGTTTTTT